This T cell receptor (beta chain) originates from a study of T cell responses to AZD1222 COVID-19 vaccine (dated by TCRdb to the early 2020s). Concerning the study at large: AZD1222 recipients whose second dose came at about 4 weeks and those whose second dose came at about 12 weeks were combined into one group, since spike-specific TCR depth and breadth did not differ between the two schedules. A total of 230 to 250 trial participants underwent TCR sequencing, of whom some 210 received two doses of AZD1222 and approximately 25 received two doses of the MenACWY control vaccine. Enrollment into the trials was organized by age into subgroups of 18-55, 56-69 and 70-plus years, and those subgroups contained roughly 150, 30 and 60 TCR-sequenced participants, respectively.

As concerns this clone: Its antigen is still unknown. Within one base of it there is no much larger clone, and no base qualities were kept.

Trimming costs V 1 base and J 3 bases, and their ends lie 6 bases apart. Reading from cysteine to phenylalanine, the CDR3 counts 13 amino acids. The read is trimmed to its CDR3 DNA, 39 bases read in frame from base 1. The time point tag for this specimen amounts to: baseline before first vaccination. Samples from vaccinated people were obtained from the UK trials COV001 and COV002, which included a single-blind randomized controlled phase 2/3 trial of AZD1222 (ChAdOx1 nCoV-19) in healthy adults. For TCRbeta chain sequencing, PBMC samples were collected from trial participants at day 0 and at day 28 after the second dose. What the study reported, not specific to this receptor: Because no samples from the day 14 peak response were available, repertoires could be characterized only after the peak T cell response. Most participants were white British and females outnumbered males, and the authors suggested that clonal diversity may have been underestimated. Conclusions about previously exposed vaccinees are limited, since just six AZD1222 recipients were seropositive for SARS-CoV-2 at baseline. The 56-69-year group was small, and its depth increase did not reach significance, likely because of low power. Reportedly, close to half of the unique spike-specific TCRs recognized epitopes lying outside the regions that are mutated in the B.1.351 and B.1.1.7 variants. The vaccine-associated CD4 TCRs covered the entire spike protein, and the dominant responses fell in regions 160-218 and 743-854. A significant rise in spike-specific TCR breadth and depth was observed after two AZD1222 doses relative to day 0 and relative to MenACWY recipients.

The CDR3 regions of human TCRbeta chains were analyzed by immunosequencing. Regarding the original processing steps: TCRs in the repertoires were compared against a reference library of SARS-CoV-2-specific TCRs that had been generated with the MIRA antigen-specificity platform. Breadth meant the fraction of unique TCRs that were SARS-CoV-2-associated, whereas depth meant the fraction of total T cells that were SARS-CoV-2-associated. Using the MIRA data, every spike-specific TCR was mapped to the spike region that the TCR reacted to and assigned to either a CD4 or a CD8 class. Log10-transformed breadth and depth values were compared by one-way ANOVA with Sidak's multiple comparisons tests. Here the immuneACCESS table is served through TCRdb, limited to in-frame sequences with V and J called. Missing clones are a known gap in these copies; in checked studies unresolved V genes cover under half, and the rest lacks a known reason. The DNA gave D and trimming, while V, J and clone size come from that table. The sample yields roughly 120,000 clones; nearly 90% were counted once. About 4.1% of the sample goes to the ten largest clones.

The rearranged segments are TRBV12-3 or TRBV12-4 and TRBJ1-2, and the D gene may be TRBD1, 5 bases matching. The specimen was peripheral blood, collected on day 0 of AZD1222 vaccination. The receptor was isolated from an adult in good health. The CDR3 reads as follows: CASSLDRYYGYTF. The DNA is as follows: TGTGCCAGCAGTTTAGACAGGTACTATGGCTACACCTTC.